The rows below give T cell receptor beta chains drawn from one sample of a study of OX40 agonist ivuxolimab in advanced cancers. TCRdb keeps only in-frame clones here, not all; method: immunoSEQ multiplex PCR. This table has over 20,000 clones, roughly 77% appearing once. Sample: CD4+ or CD8+ T cells sorted from blood, taken in a trial of the OX40 agonist ivuxolimab. The source is an adult with an advanced solid tumor such as melanoma, head and neck, liver or kidney cancer. CDR3s include the opening cysteine and the closing phenylalanine or tryptophan. A D gene is named only where the DNA matches it firmly. For some rows the clone size is stated as once, few or many, or as a class when expanded; others skip it.

size	V	J	D	CDR3	DNA
few	TRBV29-1	TRBJ1-4	.	CSVQGTNEKLFF	TGCAGCGTCCAGGGCACTAATGAAAAACTGTTTTTT
.	TRBV5-1	TRBJ1-2	.	CASSLRGDDGYTF	TGCGCCAGCAGCTTGCGAGGGGACGATGGCTACACCTTC
.	TRBV6-6	TRBJ1-3	.	CASSYRGGGTGNTIYF	TGTGCCAGCAGTTACAGAGGCGGGGGGACAGGAAACACCATATATTTT
few	TRBV15	TRBJ1-1	.	CATSIQGEAFF	TGTGCCACCAGCATTCAGGGTGAAGCTTTCTTT
.	TRBV14	TRBJ1-3	.	CASSQFERSNTIYF	TGTGCCAGCAGCCAATTCGAACGGTCAAACACCATATATTTT
.	TRBV5-4	TRBJ1-4	.	CASSPGGTTNEKLFF	TGTGCCAGCAGCCCTGGAGGGACAACTAATGAAAAACTGTTTTTT
.	TRBV2	TRBJ2-3	TRBD1	CASSATGGRADTQYF	TGTGCCAGCAGCGCGACAGGGGGCAGGGCAGATACGCAGTATTTT
few	TRBV5-1	TRBJ1-6	.	CASSLEGRLDSPLHF	TGCGCCAGCAGCTTGGAGGGCCGATTAGATTCACCCCTCCACTTT
once	TRBV6-6	TRBJ1-2	.	CASKQQHGYTF	TGTGCCAGCAAACAGCAGCATGGCTACACCTTC
.	TRBV7-2	TRBJ2-1	TRBD2	CASSRDYLYNEQFF	TGTGCCAGCAGCCGGGACTACCTCTACAATGAGCAGTTCTTC
few	TRBV19	TRBJ1-5	.	CASSALGGYSNQPQHF	TGTGCCAGTAGCGCTTTGGGGGGGTATAGCAATCAGCCCCAGCATTTT
few	TRBV27	TRBJ2-1	TRBD1	CASSSPGTDYNEQFF	TGTGCCAGCAGTTCCCCCGGGACAGATTACAATGAGCAGTTCTTC
.	TRBV2	TRBJ1-1	.	CASTDPVFFTENTEAFF	TGTGCCAGCACCGACCCAGTTTTCTTCACGGAGAACACTGAAGCTTTCTTT
.	TRBV9	TRBJ2-2	TRBD1	CASSWGTGKDTGELFF	TGTGCCAGCAGCTGGGGGACAGGGAAGGACACCGGGGAGCTGTTTTTT
.	TRBV6-5	TRBJ1-2	.	CASSYSIGQASYGYTF	TGTGCCAGCAGTTACTCGATAGGGCAGGCATCGTATGGCTACACCTTC
.	TRBV5-1	TRBJ2-3	.	CASSLAAGTADTQYF	TGCGCCAGCAGCTTGGCTGCTGGTACGGCAGATACGCAGTATTTT
.	TRBV19	TRBJ1-5	TRBD1	CASSAQGSNQPQHF	TGTGCCAGTAGTGCACAGGGGAGCAATCAGCCCCAGCATTTT
.	TRBV19	TRBJ2-5	TRBD2	CASSPGLAGIQETQYF	TGTGCCAGTAGTCCCGGACTAGCGGGAATTCAAGAGACCCAGTACTTC
.	TRBV10-1	TRBJ2-3	TRBD2	CASSKRTSAYTDTQYF	TGCGCCAGCAGTAAAAGGACTAGCGCGTACACAGATACGCAGTATTTT
once	TRBV19	TRBJ2-2	TRBD2	CASLAGLAGGRGELFF	TGTGCCAGCCTCGCCGGGCTAGCGGGGGGGCGCGGGGAGCTGTTTTTT
.	TRBV6-1	TRBJ1-1	.	CASSWGYTEAFF	TGTGCCAGCAGTTGGGGGTACACTGAAGCTTTCTTT
.	TRBV15	TRBJ2-5	TRBD1	CATSREMRGQETQYF	TGTGCCACCAGCAGAGAAATGAGGGGGCAGGAGACCCAGTACTTC
.	TRBV7-9	TRBJ1-4	.	CASSLPPGGRGMEKLFF	TGTGCCAGCAGCTTACCCCCCGGGGGGCGGGGGATGGAAAAACTGTTTTTT
.	TRBV4-2	TRBJ2-3	TRBD2	CASSQNPTSGGAGTDTQYF	TGTGCCAGCAGCCAAAACCCCACTAGCGGGGGGGCTGGCACAGATACGCAGTATTTT
.	TRBV15	TRBJ1-1	TRBD1	CATSEYRLRTGFGTEAFF	TGTGCCACCAGCGAATACCGACTCAGGACAGGGTTTGGAACTGAAGCTTTCTTT
few	TRBV28	TRBJ1-2	.	CASKTAPRFGGYTF	TGTGCCAGCAAGACAGCGCCCCGGTTTGGAGGCTACACCTTC
.	TRBV30	TRBJ2-4	.	CAWNSGAKNIQYF	TGTGCCTGGAATTCAGGAGCCAAAAACATTCAGTACTTC
.	TRBV5-4	TRBJ2-5	TRBD1	CASSAPGQGLRETQYF	TGTGCCAGCAGCGCACCGGGACAGGGGTTGAGAGAGACCCAGTACTTC
few	TRBV19	TRBJ1-6	.	CASRDTRNNSPLHF	TGTGCCAGTAGGGACACACGAAATAATTCACCCCTCCACTTT
.	TRBV6-5	TRBJ1-6	TRBD1	CASSRDRGFSPLHF	TGTGCCAGCAGTCGGGACAGGGGTTTCTCACCCCTCCACTTT
.	TRBV6-5	TRBJ2-2	TRBD1	CVSSRRQGSGELFF	TGTGTCAGCAGTCGCCGACAGGGTTCCGGGGAGCTGTTTTTT
.	TRBV6-6	TRBJ1-2	TRBD1	CASRTGTGNYGYTF	TGTGCCAGCAGGACCGGGACAGGGAACTATGGCTACACCTTC
.	TRBV6-5	TRBJ1-2	.	CASSPREGGGYTF	TGTGCCAGCAGCCCACGAGAGGGGGGCGGCTACACCTTC
few	TRBV7-3	TRBJ2-1	TRBD1	CASSRTGSYNEQFF	TGTGCCAGCAGCAGGACAGGCTCCTACAATGAGCAGTTCTTC
.	TRBV9	TRBJ1-6	.	CASSVATDSPLHF	TGTGCCAGCAGCGTAGCGACAGATTCACCCCTCCACTTT
.	TRBV5-1	TRBJ2-7	.	CASSLEGVRDEQYF	TGCGCCAGCAGCTTAGAAGGTGTGCGGGACGAGCAGTACTTC
.	TRBV29-1	TRBJ2-3	TRBD2	CSCRTAGGHTDTQYF	TGCAGCTGCCGCACAGCGGGGGGCCACACAGATACGCAGTATTTT
once	TRBV7-3	TRBJ2-2	TRBD1	CASSLIRDRGLTGELFF	TGTGCCAGCAGCTTAATCCGGGACAGGGGTTTGACCGGGGAGCTGTTTTTT
.	TRBV5-1	TRBJ2-3	.	CASSLGVAWGDTQYF	TGCGCCAGCAGCTTGGGAGTCGCGTGGGGAGATACGCAGTATTTT
.	TRBV2	TRBJ2-5	TRBD2	CASIMGGGAEAETQYF	TGTGCCAGCATTATGGGCGGGGGGGCGGAGGCTGAGACCCAGTACTTC
.	TRBV5-1	TRBJ2-2	.	CASSLEGGIGELFF	TGCGCCAGCAGCTTGGAGGGGGGTATCGGGGAGCTGTTTTTT
few	TRBV18	TRBJ2-5	.	CASSPRGETQYF	TGTGCCAGCTCACCTAGAGGAGAGACCCAGTACTTC
.	TRBV7-9	TRBJ1-3	TRBD1	CASRPRTGSGNTIYF	TGTGCCAGCAGGCCCCGGACAGGGAGTGGGAACACCATATATTTT
few	TRBV14	TRBJ2-7	.	CASSQDWTEQYF	TGTGCCAGCAGCCAAGATTGGACCGAGCAGTACTTC
.	TRBV7-9	TRBJ2-2	.	CASTHDVVGELFF	TGTGCCAGCACCCATGACGTAGTTGGGGAGCTGTTTTTT
.	TRBV7-2	TRBJ2-3	TRBD2	CASSSRLAGGLTDTQYF	TGTGCCAGCAGCTCTCGACTAGCGGGGGGCCTCACAGATACGCAGTATTTT
.	TRBV7-6	TRBJ2-6	TRBD1	CASSHEPGQGASGANVLTF	TGTGCCAGCAGCCACGAACCGGGACAGGGGGCGTCTGGGGCCAACGTCCTGACTTTC
.	TRBV19	TRBJ1-3	.	CASSSARSSGNTIYF	TGTGCCAGTAGTTCGGCCCGGAGCTCTGGAAACACCATATATTTT
few	TRBV6-1	TRBJ1-2	TRBD1	CASSEGGAGGNRYGYTF	TGTGCCAGCAGTGAAGGCGGGGCAGGGGGTAATAGGTATGGCTACACCTTC
.	TRBV25-1	TRBJ1-1	.	CASSDPGGSAEAFF	TGTGCCAGCAGTGATCCTGGTGGATCGGCTGAAGCTTTCTTT
once	TRBV9	TRBJ1-3	.	CASSGTSGNTIYF	TGTGCCAGCAGCGGCACCTCTGGAAACACCATATATTTT
.	TRBV6-5	TRBJ1-4	.	CASSYWPPGEKLFF	TGTGCCAGCAGTTACTGGCCCCCGGGTGAAAAACTGTTTTTT
.	TRBV27	TRBJ1-1	.	CASSFKALNTEAFF	TGTGCCAGCAGTTTTAAGGCCCTGAACACTGAAGCTTTCTTT
.	TRBV9	TRBJ2-3	TRBD2	CASSVLAGVTDTQYF	TGTGCCAGCAGCGTACTAGCGGGGGTCACAGATACGCAGTATTTT
.	TRBV7-3	TRBJ2-5	TRBD1	CASSLQGAGETQYF	TGTGCCAGCAGCCTACAGGGGGCCGGCGAGACCCAGTACTTC